This T cell receptor beta chain was profiled in a study of cytomegalovirus exposure and HLA in healthy donors. The study, taken as a whole, reports: Overall, around 160 TCR beta chains were annotated as cytomegalovirus-associated. It was found in a later analysis that first-cohort TCR clusters tended to co-occur in the 120 validation repertoires. Most TCR sequences showed up rarely, but some public TCRs showed up in many donors. A few chains linked to CMV were shown in vitro to be specific for CMV antigens.

CDR3 size: 14 residues. Germline V gene sequence: CDR1 LNHNV, CDR2 YYDKDF (reference sequence). V was pared by 0 bases and J by 15 bases, with 18 bases between. Some clones are missing from TCRdb's copy, which holds only in-frame ones; the method was immunoSEQ multiplex PCR. The data contain roughly 150,000 clones, 70% to 85% of them singletons. As to this clone: Its antigen is undetermined.

This sequence originates from a man aged 25 to 40 in good health and CMV-seropositive. Material: PBMCs. The chain has TRBV15 and TRBJ2-4, with D possibly TRBD2 on 5 matching bases. CDR3 protein: CATSRDRTPRDRYF. CDR3 bases: TGTGCCACCAGCAGAGATCGAACGCCGAGGGATCGGTACTTC.